This TCR beta chain was recorded in a study of Tregs in tolerant kidney transplant recipients. Mixed chimerism was transient after nonmyeloablative marrow transplants from related graft donors. Clones were sequenced by immunoSEQ multiplex PCR, and TCRdb holds only the in-frame ones, with some missing. Among about 100,000 clones listed, roughly 93% were seen once. The source of this sequence is a human patient who received a combined kidney and bone marrow transplant. Some of these T cells may belong to the graft donor. The material was CD4+ T cells from blood (PBMCs), obtained 12 months after the transplant.

The CDR3 loop is CASSLSAGFNSPLHF. Written as DNA, the CDR3 is TGTGCCAGCAGCTTAAGTGCAGGTTTCAATTCACCCCTCCACTTT. The chain uses TRBV7-3 and TRBJ1-6; no firm D call. This CDR3 contains 15 residues. The V gene's germline CDR1 is SGHTA and CDR2 FQGTGA. Trimming removed 1 base at V and 7 bases at J, with 11 bases between. Using reference TRBV7-3 and TRBJ1-6 for the parts outside the CDR3, the full variable domain is GAGVSQTPSNKVTEKGKYVELRCDPISGHTALYWYRQSLGQGPEFLIYFQGTGAADDSGLPNDRFFAVRPEGSVSTLKIQRTERGDSAVYLCASSLSAGFNSPLHFGNGTRLTVT.